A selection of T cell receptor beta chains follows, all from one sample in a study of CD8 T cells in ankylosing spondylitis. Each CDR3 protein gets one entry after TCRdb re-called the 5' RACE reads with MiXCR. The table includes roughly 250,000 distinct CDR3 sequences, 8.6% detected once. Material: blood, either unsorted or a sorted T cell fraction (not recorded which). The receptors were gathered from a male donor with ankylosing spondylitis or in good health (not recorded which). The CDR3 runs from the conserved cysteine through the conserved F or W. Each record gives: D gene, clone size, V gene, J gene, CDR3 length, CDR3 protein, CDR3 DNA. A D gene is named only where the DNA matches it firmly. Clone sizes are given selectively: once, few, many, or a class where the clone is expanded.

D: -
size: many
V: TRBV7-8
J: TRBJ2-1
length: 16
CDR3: CASSLQTRSSYNEQFF
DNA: TGTGCCAGCAGCCTCCAGACTAGGAGCTCCTACAATGAGCAGTTCTTC

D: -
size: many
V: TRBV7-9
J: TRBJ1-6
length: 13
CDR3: CASSPQGSSPLHF
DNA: TGTGCCAGCAGCCCGCAAGGTAGTTCACCCCTCCACTTT

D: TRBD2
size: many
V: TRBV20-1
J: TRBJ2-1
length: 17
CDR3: CSARGLAGRGGYNEQFF
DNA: TGCAGTGCTAGGGGACTAGCGGGCAGAGGGGGCTACAATGAGCAGTTCTTC

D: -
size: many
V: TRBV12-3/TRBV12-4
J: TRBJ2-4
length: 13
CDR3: CASSLRVRDIQYF
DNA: TGTGCCAGCAGTTTGAGGGTCCGCGACATTCAGTACTTC

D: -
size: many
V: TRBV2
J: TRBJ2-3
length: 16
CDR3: CASSALYGQKTDTQYF
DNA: TGTGCCAGCAGTGCGCTCTACGGACAGAAAACAGATACGCAGTATTTT

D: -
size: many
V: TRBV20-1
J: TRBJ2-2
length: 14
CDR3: CSASRQLNTGELFF
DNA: TGCAGTGCTAGTAGACAGCTTAACACCGGGGAGCTGTTTTTT

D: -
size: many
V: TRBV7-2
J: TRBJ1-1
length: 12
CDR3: CASSPGWTEAFF
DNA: TGTGCCAGCAGCCCCGGATGGACTGAAGCTTTCTTT

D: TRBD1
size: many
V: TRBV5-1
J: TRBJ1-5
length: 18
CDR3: CASSVGDSGAWHNQPQHF
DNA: TGCGCCAGCAGCGTTGGGGACAGCGGGGCTTGGCACAATCAGCCCCAGCATTTT

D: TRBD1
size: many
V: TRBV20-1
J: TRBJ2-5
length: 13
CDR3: CSAQLGQGIAQYF
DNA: TGCAGTGCACAATTGGGACAGGGGATAGCCCAGTACTTC

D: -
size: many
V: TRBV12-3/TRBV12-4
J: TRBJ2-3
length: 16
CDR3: CASSLGRRTSTDTQYF
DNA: TGTGCCAGCAGTTTGGGTAGGAGAACGAGCACAGATACGCAGTATTTT

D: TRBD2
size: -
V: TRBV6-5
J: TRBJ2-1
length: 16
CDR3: CASSYGLSGGPNEQFF
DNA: TGTGCCAGCAGTTACGGCCTTAGCGGGGGCCCAAATGAGCAGTTCTTC

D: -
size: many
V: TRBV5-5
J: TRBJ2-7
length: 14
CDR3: CASSYYQGSYEQYF
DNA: TGTGCCAGCAGCTACTACCAGGGGTCCTACGAGCAGTACTTC

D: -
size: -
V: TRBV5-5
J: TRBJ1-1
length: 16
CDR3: CASSLRGERMNTEAFF
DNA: TGTGCCAGCAGCTTGAGGGGGGAGAGGATGAACACTGAAGCTTTCTTT

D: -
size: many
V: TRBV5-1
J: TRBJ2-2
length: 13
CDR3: CASSLISTGELFF
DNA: TGCGCCAGCAGCTTGATCAGCACCGGGGAGCTGTTTTTT

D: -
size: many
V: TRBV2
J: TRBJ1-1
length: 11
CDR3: CASIYRAEAFF
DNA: TGTGCCAGCATTTACAGGGCTGAAGCTTTCTTT

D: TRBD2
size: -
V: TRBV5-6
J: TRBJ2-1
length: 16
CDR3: CASSLILAGGPNEQFF
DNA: TGTGCCAGCAGCTTGATCCTAGCGGGAGGGCCCAATGAGCAGTTCTTC

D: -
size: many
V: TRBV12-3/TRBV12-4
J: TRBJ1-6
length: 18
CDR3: CASSSYRGGREYNSPLHF
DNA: TGTGCCAGCAGCTCCTACCGCGGGGGTAGGGAATATAATTCACCCCTCCACTTT

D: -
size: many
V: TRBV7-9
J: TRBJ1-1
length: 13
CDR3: CASSPSARDEAFF
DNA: TGTGCCAGCAGCCCCAGTGCTCGTGATGAAGCTTTCTTT

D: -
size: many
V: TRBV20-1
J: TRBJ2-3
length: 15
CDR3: CSGRRGPMSTDTQYF
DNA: TGCAGTGGGCGTAGGGGACCGATGAGCACAGATACGCAGTATTTT

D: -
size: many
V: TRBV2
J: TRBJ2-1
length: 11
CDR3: CASSGGFEQFF
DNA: TGTGCCAGCAGTGGCGGGTTTGAGCAGTTCTTC

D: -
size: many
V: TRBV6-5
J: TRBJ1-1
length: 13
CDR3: CASSYVGTTEAFF
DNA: TGTGCCAGCAGTTACGTCGGGACAACTGAAGCTTTCTTT

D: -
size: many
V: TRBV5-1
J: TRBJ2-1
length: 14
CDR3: CASSFSVPINEQFF
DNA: TGCGCCAGCAGCTTTAGTGTTCCCATAAATGAGCAGTTCTTC

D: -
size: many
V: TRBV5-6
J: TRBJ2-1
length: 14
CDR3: CASSWGGGNNEQFF
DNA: TGTGCCAGCAGCTGGGGAGGAGGGAACAATGAGCAGTTCTTC

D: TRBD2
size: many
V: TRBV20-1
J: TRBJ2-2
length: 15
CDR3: CSAKVAGVNTGELFF
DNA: TGCAGTGCTAAAGTAGCGGGAGTAAACACCGGGGAGCTGTTTTTT

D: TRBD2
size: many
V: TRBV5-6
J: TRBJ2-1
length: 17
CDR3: CASSLASGGASYNEQFF
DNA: TGTGCCAGCAGCTTGGCTAGCGGGGGGGCCTCCTACAATGAGCAGTTCTTC

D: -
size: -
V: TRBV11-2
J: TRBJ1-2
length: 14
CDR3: CASSTYREGYGYTF
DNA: TGTGCCAGCAGCACGTACAGGGAGGGCTATGGCTACACCTTC

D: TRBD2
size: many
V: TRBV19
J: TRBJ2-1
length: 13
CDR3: CASSLSGAGEQFF
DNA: TGTGCCAGTAGTTTGAGCGGGGCGGGTGAGCAGTTCTTC

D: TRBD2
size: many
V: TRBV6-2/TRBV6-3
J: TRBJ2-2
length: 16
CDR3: CASSLSGNANTGELFF
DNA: TGTGCCAGCAGTCTGAGCGGGAATGCGAACACCGGGGAGCTGTTTTTT

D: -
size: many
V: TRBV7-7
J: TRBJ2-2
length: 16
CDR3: CASANGDLSNTGELFF
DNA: TGTGCTAGCGCCAACGGGGACCTGTCGAACACCGGGGAGCTGTTTTTT

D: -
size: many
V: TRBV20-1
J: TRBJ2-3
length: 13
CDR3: CSADDRNTDTQYF
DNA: TGCAGTGCGGATGACAGGAACACAGATACGCAGTATTTT

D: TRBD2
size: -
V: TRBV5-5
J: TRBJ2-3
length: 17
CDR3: CASSSGLAGARTDTQYF
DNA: TGTGCCAGCAGTTCGGGACTAGCGGGGGCCCGCACAGATACGCAGTATTTT

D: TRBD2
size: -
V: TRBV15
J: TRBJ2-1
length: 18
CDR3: CATSRGRTSGSISNEQFF
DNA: TGTGCCACCAGCAGAGGGAGGACTAGCGGGAGTATTAGTAATGAGCAGTTCTTC

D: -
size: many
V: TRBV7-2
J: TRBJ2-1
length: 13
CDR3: CASSFDYYNEQFF
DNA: TGTGCCAGCAGTTTCGACTACTACAATGAGCAGTTCTTC